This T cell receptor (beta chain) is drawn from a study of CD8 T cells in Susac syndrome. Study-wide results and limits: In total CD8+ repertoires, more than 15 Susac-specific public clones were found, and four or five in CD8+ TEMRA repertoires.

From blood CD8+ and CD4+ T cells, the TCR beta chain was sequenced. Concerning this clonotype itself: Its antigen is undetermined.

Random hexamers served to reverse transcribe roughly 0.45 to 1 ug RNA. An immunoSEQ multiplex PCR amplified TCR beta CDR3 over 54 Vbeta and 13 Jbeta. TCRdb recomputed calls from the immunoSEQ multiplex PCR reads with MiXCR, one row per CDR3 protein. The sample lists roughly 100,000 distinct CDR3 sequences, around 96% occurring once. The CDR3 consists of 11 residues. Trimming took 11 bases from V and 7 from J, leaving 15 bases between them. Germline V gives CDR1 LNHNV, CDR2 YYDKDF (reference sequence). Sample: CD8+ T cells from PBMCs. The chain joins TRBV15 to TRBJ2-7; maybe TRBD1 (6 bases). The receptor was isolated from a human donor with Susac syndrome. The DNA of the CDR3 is TGTGCCGTCCGGGCAGGGGTTGAGCAGTACTTC. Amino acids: CAVRAGVEQYF.